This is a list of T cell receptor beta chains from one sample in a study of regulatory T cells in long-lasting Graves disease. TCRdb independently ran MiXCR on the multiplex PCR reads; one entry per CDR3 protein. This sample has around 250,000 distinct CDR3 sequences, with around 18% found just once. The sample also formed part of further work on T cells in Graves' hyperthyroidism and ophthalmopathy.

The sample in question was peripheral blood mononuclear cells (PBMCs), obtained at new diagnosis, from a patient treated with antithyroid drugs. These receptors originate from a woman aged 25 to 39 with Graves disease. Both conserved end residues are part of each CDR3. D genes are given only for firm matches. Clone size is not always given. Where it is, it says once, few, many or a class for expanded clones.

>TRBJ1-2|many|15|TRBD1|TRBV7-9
CASSSDYRGGKGYTF
TGTGCCAGCAGCTCAGACTACAGGGGAGGGAAAGGCTACACCTTC
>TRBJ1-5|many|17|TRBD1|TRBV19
CASSIPGAAGGLEPQHF
TGTGCCAGTAGTATACCGGGAGCGGCAGGGGGTTTGGAGCCCCAGCATTTT
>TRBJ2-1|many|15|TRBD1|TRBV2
CASMGGQGAYGEQFF
TGTGCCAGCATGGGAGGACAGGGGGCTTACGGTGAGCAGTTCTTC
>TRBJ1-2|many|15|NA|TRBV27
CASGPLGLLNYGYTF
TGTGCCAGCGGACCTTTGGGGTTACTAAACTATGGCTACACCTTC
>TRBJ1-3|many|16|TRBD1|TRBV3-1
CASRPGQGLSRNTIYF
TGTGCCAGCAGACCGGGACAGGGCCTCTCTAGAAACACCATATATTTT
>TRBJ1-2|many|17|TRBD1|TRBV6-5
CASSSTAGQGINYGYTF
TGTGCCAGCAGTTCTACTGCCGGACAGGGGATTAACTATGGCTACACCTTC
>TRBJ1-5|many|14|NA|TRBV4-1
CASSQTGSNQPQHF
TGCGCCAGCAGCCAAACAGGGAGCAATCAGCCCCAGCATTTT
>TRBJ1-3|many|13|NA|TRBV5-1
CASSWTTGNTIYF
TGCGCCAGCAGCTGGACAACTGGAAACACCATATATTTT
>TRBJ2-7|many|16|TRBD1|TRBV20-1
CSARGKRQGISDEQYF
TGCAGTGCTAGAGGAAAACGACAGGGGATTTCGGACGAGCAGTACTTC
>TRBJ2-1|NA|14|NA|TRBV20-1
CSAIGGSSYNEQFF
TGCAGTGCTATTGGGGGTAGCTCCTACAATGAGCAGTTCTTC
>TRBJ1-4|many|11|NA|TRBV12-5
CASGGGEKLFF
TGTGCTAGTGGTGGAGGGGAAAAACTGTTTTTT
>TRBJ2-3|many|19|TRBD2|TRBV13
CASLDRGLAGRYLTDTQYF
TGTGCCAGCCTAGACCGGGGACTAGCGGGCCGTTACCTCACAGATACGCAGTATTTT
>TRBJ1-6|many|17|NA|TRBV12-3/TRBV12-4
CASSLRSAWGINSPLHF
TGTGCCAGCAGTTTACGGTCGGCTTGGGGGATTAATTCACCCCTCCACTTT
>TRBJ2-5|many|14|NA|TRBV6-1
CASSTLGRMETQYF
TGTGCCAGCAGTACCCTGGGCAGAATGGAGACCCAGTACTTC
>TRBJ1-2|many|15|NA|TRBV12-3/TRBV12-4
CASSFFPNVRHGYTF
TGTGCCAGCAGTTTTTTTCCGAATGTTAGACATGGCTACACCTTC
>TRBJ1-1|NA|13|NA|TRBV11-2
CASSQKVNTEAFF
TGTGCCAGCAGCCAAAAAGTGAACACTGAAGCTTTCTTT
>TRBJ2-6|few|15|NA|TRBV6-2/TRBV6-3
CASSARHSGANVLTF
TGTGCCAGCAGTGCGAGACACTCTGGGGCCAACGTCCTGACTTTC
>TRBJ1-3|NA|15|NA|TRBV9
CASSVGGESGNTIYF
TGTGCCAGCAGCGTGGGGGGGGAGTCTGGAAACACCATATATTTT
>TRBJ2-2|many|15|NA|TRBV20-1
CSARINGGRPGELFF
TGCAGTGCTAGAATTAACGGGGGGCGGCCCGGGGAGCTGTTTTTT
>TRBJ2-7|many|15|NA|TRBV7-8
CASSLGTRSSYEQYF
TGTGCCAGCAGCCTGGGGACCAGGAGCTCCTACGAGCAGTACTTC
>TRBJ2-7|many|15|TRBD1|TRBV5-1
CASSPRQGARYEQYF
TGCGCCAGCAGCCCAAGACAGGGGGCGAGATACGAGCAGTACTTC
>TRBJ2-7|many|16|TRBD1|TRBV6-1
CASSHILDRGIYEQYF
TGTGCCAGCAGCCACATACTTGACAGGGGAATTTACGAGCAGTACTTC
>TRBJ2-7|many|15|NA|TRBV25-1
CASSESRGTWYEQYF
TGTGCCAGCAGTGAATCTCGGGGTACTTGGTACGAGCAGTACTTC
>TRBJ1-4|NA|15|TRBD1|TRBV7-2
CASSYDRGIDEKLFF
TGTGCCAGCAGCTACGACAGGGGCATTGATGAAAAACTGTTTTTT
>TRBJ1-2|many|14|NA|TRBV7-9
CASSLEGAWYGYTF
TGTGCCAGCAGCTTAGAAGGTGCCTGGTATGGCTACACCTTC
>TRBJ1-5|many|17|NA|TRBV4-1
CASSQDQGWGSNQPQHF
TGCGCCAGCAGCCAAGATCAGGGGTGGGGGAGCAATCAGCCCCAGCATTTT
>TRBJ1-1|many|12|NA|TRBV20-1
CSAKDSFTEAFF
TGCAGTGCTAAAGACAGTTTCACTGAAGCTTTCTTT
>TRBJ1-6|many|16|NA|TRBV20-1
CSAREGTSKYNSPLHF
TGCAGTGCTAGAGAGGGCACCTCGAAGTATAATTCACCCCTCCACTTT
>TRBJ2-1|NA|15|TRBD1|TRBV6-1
CASRGGQGAANEQFF
TGTGCCAGCAGGGGGGGACAGGGGGCCGCGAATGAGCAGTTCTTC
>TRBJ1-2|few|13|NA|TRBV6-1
CASIMVRGGGYTF
TGTGCCAGCATAATGGTGAGGGGTGGTGGCTACACCTTC
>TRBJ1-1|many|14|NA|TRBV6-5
CASSSTTGNTEAFF
TGTGCCAGCAGTTCTACAACAGGGAACACTGAAGCTTTCTTT
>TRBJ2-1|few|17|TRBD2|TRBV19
CASSIEASGGRYNEQFF
TGTGCCAGTAGTATAGAGGCTAGCGGGGGGAGGTACAATGAGCAGTTCTTC
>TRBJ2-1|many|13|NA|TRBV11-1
CASSLGLGDEQFF
TGTGCCAGCAGCCTGGGGCTGGGGGATGAGCAGTTCTTC
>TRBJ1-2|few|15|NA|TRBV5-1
CASSLGRNYENGYTF
TGCGCCAGCAGCTTGGGACGGAACTATGAGAATGGCTACACCTTC
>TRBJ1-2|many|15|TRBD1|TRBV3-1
CASSGRTGVIGGYTF
TGTGCCAGCAGCGGACGGACAGGGGTTATTGGTGGCTACACCTTC
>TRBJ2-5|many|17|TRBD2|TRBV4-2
CASSQRWASGGQETQYF
TGTGCCAGCAGCCAAAGGTGGGCTAGCGGGGGCCAAGAGACCCAGTACTTC
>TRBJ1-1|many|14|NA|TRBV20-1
CSASLPAMNTEAFF
TGCAGTGCTAGTCTCCCCGCCATGAACACTGAAGCTTTCTTT
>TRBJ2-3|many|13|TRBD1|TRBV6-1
CASRGDSTDTQYF
TGTGCCAGCAGGGGGGACAGTACAGATACGCAGTATTTT
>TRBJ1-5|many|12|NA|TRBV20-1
CSAWGRGQPQHF
TGCAGTGCTTGGGGCCGGGGTCAGCCCCAGCATTTT
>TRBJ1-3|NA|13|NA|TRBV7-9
CASSLISGNTIYF
TGTGCCAGCAGCTTAATCTCTGGAAACACCATATATTTT
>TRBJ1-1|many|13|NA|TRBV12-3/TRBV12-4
CASSLSHDTEAFF
TGTGCCAGCAGTTTATCTCATGACACTGAAGCTTTCTTT
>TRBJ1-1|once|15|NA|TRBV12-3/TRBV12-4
CASSLRGRGPTEAFF
TGTGCCAGCAGTTTACGGGGGCGTGGGCCCACTGAAGCTTTCTTT
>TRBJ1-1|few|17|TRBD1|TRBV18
CASSLRQGSRVNTEAFF
TGTGCCAGCTCACTTCGACAGGGTTCGAGGGTGAACACTGAAGCTTTCTTT
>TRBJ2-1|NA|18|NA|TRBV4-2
CASSQYTGPQSSYNEQFF
TGTGCCAGCAGCCAATACACAGGGCCCCAAAGCTCCTACAATGAGCAGTTCTTC
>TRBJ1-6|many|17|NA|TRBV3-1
CASSQDPRSSYNSPLHF
TGTGCCAGCAGCCAAGATCCCAGAAGCTCCTATAATTCACCCCTCCACTTT
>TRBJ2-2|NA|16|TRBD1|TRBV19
CASPTGTGVLYGELFF
TGTGCCAGTCCGACCGGGACAGGGGTCCTCTACGGGGAGCTGTTTTTT
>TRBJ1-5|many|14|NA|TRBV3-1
CASSQEGIRQPQHF
TGTGCCAGCAGCCAAGAGGGGATTCGGCAGCCCCAGCATTTT
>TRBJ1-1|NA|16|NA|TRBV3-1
CASSQGRGWGDTEAFF
TGTGCCAGCAGCCAAGGCCGGGGATGGGGGGACACTGAAGCTTTCTTT
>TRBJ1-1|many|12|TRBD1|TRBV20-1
CSARGQGIEAFF
TGCAGTGCTAGGGGACAGGGGATAGAAGCTTTCTTT
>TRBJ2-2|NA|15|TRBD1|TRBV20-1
CSAKRAGGNTGELFF
TGCAGTGCCAAACGGGCAGGGGGGAACACCGGGGAGCTGTTTTTT
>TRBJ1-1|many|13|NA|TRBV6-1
CASSKAGWTEAFF
TGTGCCAGCAGCAAGGCAGGGTGGACTGAAGCTTTCTTT
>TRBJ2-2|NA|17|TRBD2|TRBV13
CASSTRVAGGPTGELFF
TGTGCCAGCAGCACCCGGGTAGCGGGAGGGCCGACCGGGGAGCTGTTTTTT
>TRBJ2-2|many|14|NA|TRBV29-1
CSVTGPSNTGELFF
TGCAGCGTCACAGGGCCCTCGAACACCGGGGAGCTGTTTTTT
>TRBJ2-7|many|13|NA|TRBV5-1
CASSLEALLEQYF
TGCGCCAGCAGCTTAGAGGCCTTACTGGAGCAGTACTTC
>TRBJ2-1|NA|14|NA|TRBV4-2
CASSQPGRQNEQFF
TGTGCCAGCAGCCAACCGGGACGTCAGAATGAGCAGTTCTTC
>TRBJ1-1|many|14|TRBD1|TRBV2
CASRKQGADTEAFF
TGTGCCAGCAGGAAACAGGGGGCGGACACTGAAGCTTTCTTT
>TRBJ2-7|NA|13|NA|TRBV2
CASSMNGGYEQYF
TGTGCCAGCAGCATGAACGGGGGCTACGAGCAGTACTTC
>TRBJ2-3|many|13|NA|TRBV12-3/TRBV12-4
CASSLRDGSTQYF
TGTGCCAGCAGTTTACGGGACGGATCAACGCAGTATTTT